These T cell receptor beta chains were read from a single sample in a study of beta chain features in type 1 diabetes. Assay: immunoSEQ multiplex PCR; the TCRdb copy retains only in-frame clones and omits some. The sample yields under 450,000 clones, approximately 15% seen once. Sequenced input: naive CD4+ T cells from blood. The receptors derive from a woman under 30 in good health. Each CDR3 is given with its conserved first and last residue. Each record gives: clone size, J gene, D gene, V gene, CDR3 protein, CDR3 DNA. A D gene is named only where the DNA matches it firmly. Size values are once, few and many counts, or a class for expanded clones, and some rows have none.

clone size: few
J gene: TRBJ1-3
D gene: NA
V gene: TRBV15
CDR3 protein: CATSRERAVGGNTIYF
CDR3 DNA: TGTGCCACCAGCAGAGAACGAGCGGTTGGTGGAAACACCATATATTTT

clone size: few
J gene: TRBJ1-1
D gene: NA
V gene: TRBV30
CDR3 protein: CAWARQVGAFF
CDR3 DNA: TGTGCCTGGGCTAGACAGGTGGGAGCTTTCTTT

clone size: NA
J gene: TRBJ2-2
D gene: TRBD2
V gene: TRBV9
CDR3 protein: CASSVRLAVGELFF
CDR3 DNA: TGTGCCAGCAGCGTAAGACTAGCGGTCGGGGAGCTGTTTTTT

clone size: few
J gene: TRBJ2-5
D gene: NA
V gene: TRBV18
CDR3 protein: CASSPPRGRNQETQYF
CDR3 DNA: TGTGCCAGCTCACCACCGCGGGGCAGGAACCAAGAGACCCAGTACTTC

clone size: NA
J gene: TRBJ2-7
D gene: NA
V gene: TRBV29-1
CDR3 protein: CSVGRGLTYEQYF
CDR3 DNA: TGCAGCGTTGGGCGGGGATTAACCTACGAGCAGTACTTC

clone size: few
J gene: TRBJ2-1
D gene: NA
V gene: TRBV19
CDR3 protein: CASSIAGGAFYEQFF
CDR3 DNA: TGTGCCAGTAGTATAGCTGGGGGCGCATTCTATGAGCAGTTCTTC

clone size: NA
J gene: TRBJ1-1
D gene: TRBD1
V gene: TRBV5-1
CDR3 protein: CASSRAGGENEAFF
CDR3 DNA: TGCGCCAGCAGCAGGGCAGGGGGAGAAAACGAAGCTTTCTTT

clone size: NA
J gene: TRBJ2-7
D gene: TRBD2
V gene: TRBV7-9
CDR3 protein: CASSPLGLAGPTPYEQYF
CDR3 DNA: TGTGCCAGCAGCCCCTTAGGACTAGCGGGACCCACACCCTACGAGCAGTACTTC

clone size: NA
J gene: TRBJ2-1
D gene: TRBD2
V gene: TRBV15
CDR3 protein: CATSRDLGTSFYNEQFF
CDR3 DNA: TGTGCCACCAGCAGAGATCTGGGGACTAGTTTCTACAATGAGCAGTTCTTC

clone size: few
J gene: TRBJ1-1
D gene: NA
V gene: TRBV5-4
CDR3 protein: CASSLGGVPADTEAFF
CDR3 DNA: TGTGCCAGCAGCTTGGGGGGGGTTCCGGCCGACACTGAAGCTTTCTTT

clone size: once
J gene: TRBJ2-1
D gene: TRBD2
V gene: TRBV28
CDR3 protein: CASSHAGLAGPSYNEQFF
CDR3 DNA: TGTGCCAGCAGCCACGCGGGACTAGCGGGCCCTTCCTACAATGAGCAGTTCTTC

clone size: few
J gene: TRBJ1-1
D gene: TRBD1
V gene: TRBV4-3
CDR3 protein: CASSQDLATGQNTEAFF
CDR3 DNA: TGCGCCAGCAGCCAAGATTTAGCGACAGGGCAGAACACTGAAGCTTTCTTT

clone size: NA
J gene: TRBJ1-1
D gene: NA
V gene: TRBV4-3
CDR3 protein: CASSQELQVGTEAFF
CDR3 DNA: TGCGCCAGCAGCCAGGAACTACAGGTTGGCACTGAAGCTTTCTTT

clone size: NA
J gene: TRBJ1-1
D gene: NA
V gene: TRBV20-1
CDR3 protein: CSGNGFAEAFF
CDR3 DNA: TGCAGTGGAAACGGGTTCGCTGAAGCTTTCTTT

clone size: few
J gene: TRBJ2-6
D gene: NA
V gene: TRBV2
CDR3 protein: CASSEEASGANVLTF
CDR3 DNA: TGTGCCAGCAGTGAAGAAGCCTCTGGGGCCAACGTCCTGACTTTC

clone size: few
J gene: TRBJ2-1
D gene: NA
V gene: TRBV30
CDR3 protein: CAWSVQAEQFF
CDR3 DNA: TGTGCCTGGAGTGTACAAGCGGAGCAGTTCTTC

clone size: few
J gene: TRBJ1-4
D gene: NA
V gene: TRBV2
CDR3 protein: CASTYAYEKLFF
CDR3 DNA: TGTGCCAGCACTTACGCGTACGAAAAACTGTTTTTT

clone size: NA
J gene: TRBJ2-7
D gene: NA
V gene: TRBV18
CDR3 protein: CASSPPGATYEQYF
CDR3 DNA: TGTGCCAGCTCACCACCAGGGGCGACCTACGAGCAGTACTTC

clone size: NA
J gene: TRBJ1-2
D gene: NA
V gene: TRBV4-3
CDR3 protein: CASSQEQGGGRDGYTF
CDR3 DNA: TGCGCCAGCAGCCAAGAACAGGGAGGGGGGCGCGATGGCTACACCTTC

clone size: NA
J gene: TRBJ2-7
D gene: TRBD1
V gene: TRBV28
CDR3 protein: CASSLGQGDYEQYF
CDR3 DNA: TGTGCCAGCAGTTTAGGACAGGGGGACTACGAGCAGTACTTC

clone size: few
J gene: TRBJ1-5
D gene: NA
V gene: TRBV29-1
CDR3 protein: CSARGSGNQPQHF
CDR3 DNA: TGCAGCGCCCGAGGGTCCGGCAATCAGCCCCAGCATTTT

clone size: few
J gene: TRBJ2-1
D gene: TRBD2
V gene: TRBV30
CDR3 protein: CAWSGTSGLSYNEQFF
CDR3 DNA: TGTGCCTGGAGTGGGACTAGCGGATTGTCCTACAATGAGCAGTTCTTC

clone size: NA
J gene: TRBJ2-5
D gene: TRBD2
V gene: TRBV7-3
CDR3 protein: CASSPGGLADQETQYF
CDR3 DNA: TGTGCCAGCAGTCCCGGGGGACTAGCGGACCAAGAGACCCAGTACTTC

clone size: NA
J gene: TRBJ1-2
D gene: NA
V gene: TRBV27
CDR3 protein: CASSIRQEGYGYTF
CDR3 DNA: TGTGCCAGCAGTATCAGACAGGAAGGCTATGGCTACACCTTC

clone size: NA
J gene: TRBJ2-2
D gene: NA
V gene: TRBV5-6
CDR3 protein: CASSLVSGITGELFF
CDR3 DNA: TGTGCCAGCAGCTTGGTCTCAGGCATCACCGGGGAGCTGTTTTTT

clone size: NA
J gene: TRBJ2-6
D gene: NA
V gene: TRBV5-1
CDR3 protein: CASSFQAASGANVLTF
CDR3 DNA: TGCGCCAGCAGCTTCCAAGCGGCCTCTGGGGCCAACGTCCTGACTTTC

clone size: NA
J gene: TRBJ1-5
D gene: NA
V gene: TRBV4-1
CDR3 protein: CASSLGTSGTLGNQPQHF
CDR3 DNA: TGCGCCAGCAGCCTAGGGACAAGCGGCACGCTAGGCAATCAGCCCCAGCATTTT

clone size: NA
J gene: TRBJ1-4
D gene: TRBD1
V gene: TRBV29-1
CDR3 protein: CSVPGQSNEKLFF
CDR3 DNA: TGCAGCGTACCGGGACAGAGTAATGAAAAACTGTTTTTT

clone size: few
J gene: TRBJ1-4
D gene: NA
V gene: TRBV15
CDR3 protein: CATSRGGRGSNEKLFF
CDR3 DNA: TGTGCCACCAGCAGAGGAGGGAGGGGTTCTAATGAAAAACTGTTTTTT

clone size: few
J gene: TRBJ1-2
D gene: NA
V gene: TRBV18
CDR3 protein: CASSPPGQVGYTF
CDR3 DNA: TGTGCCAGCTCACCACCGGGTCAGGTTGGCTACACCTTC

clone size: few
J gene: TRBJ2-3
D gene: TRBD2
V gene: TRBV19
CDR3 protein: CASQREGQDTQYF
CDR3 DNA: TGTGCCAGCCAGCGGGAGGGCCAAGATACGCAGTATTTT

clone size: NA
J gene: TRBJ2-7
D gene: TRBD1
V gene: TRBV30
CDR3 protein: CAWVSRDRTYEQYF
CDR3 DNA: TGTGCCTGGGTATCTCGGGACAGGACCTACGAGCAGTACTTC

clone size: few
J gene: TRBJ1-5
D gene: TRBD1
V gene: TRBV7-9
CDR3 protein: CASSLAHGGQGGQPQHF
CDR3 DNA: TGTGCCAGCAGCTTAGCCCATGGGGGACAGGGTGGTCAGCCCCAGCATTTT

clone size: few
J gene: TRBJ2-1
D gene: NA
V gene: TRBV27
CDR3 protein: CASSSDYLPTNEQFF
CDR3 DNA: TGTGCCAGCAGTTCGGACTATCTTCCTACGAATGAGCAGTTCTTC

clone size: NA
J gene: TRBJ1-2
D gene: NA
V gene: TRBV28
CDR3 protein: CASSLRYYGYTF
CDR3 DNA: TGTGCCAGCAGTTTGAGATACTATGGCTACACCTTC

clone size: few
J gene: TRBJ2-1
D gene: TRBD1
V gene: TRBV7-2
CDR3 protein: CASSFRWDRVNNEQFF
CDR3 DNA: TGTGCCAGCAGCTTTCGGTGGGACAGGGTTAACAATGAGCAGTTCTTC